This T cell receptor beta chain was documented in a study of blood T cell repertoires in COVID-19. Overall study: The United States, Italy and Spain provided the acute and convalescent COVID-19 samples.

Some clones are missing from TCRdb's copy, which holds only in-frame ones; the method was immunoSEQ multiplex PCR. The table records 170,000 or so clones, about 83% of them present only once. Enrolled during active infection, Seattle patients were then followed longitudinally. Germline CDR1 and CDR2: SNHLY and FYNNEI. This CDR3 has 14 amino acids. V lost 6 bases and J lost 8, with 19 bases in between. The TCR comes from a woman aged 70-85 years with COVID-19, enrolled during active disease. This chain connects TRBV2 to TRBJ1-2, with D perhaps matching TRBD1 (6 bases). Sequenced material: peripheral blood. CDR3 sequence (DNA): TGTGCCAGCAGCGTCGAGTCAGGGGTGAAGGGCTACACCTTC. This encodes CASSVESGVKGYTF.